This T cell receptor (beta chain) was captured by sequencing in a study of blood T cell repertoires in COVID-19 (dated by TCRdb to about 2020). Looking at the study overall: Samples from collaborators originated in the United States, Italy and Spain and spanned both the acute and convalescent phases of COVID-19. The prospective study material was composed of cDNA or gDNA derived from T cells, B-cell-depleted T cells, or PBMCs. Deeply sampled blood TCRbeta repertoires from subjects exposed to, actively infected with, or recovered from COVID-19 were included in the dataset. The repertoires were made available in a free public database intended to serve as a resource for research on the immune response to SARS-CoV-2. Samples were obtained from the ongoing ImmuneRACE study (first 160 participants) and from over a thousand subjects provided by 6 global collaborators. Sample metadata almost always included a de-identified subject ID, COVID-19 status, age in years and sex. HLA class I and class II types, where available, came from metadata supplied by the sample provider rather than from assay-based typing. The research as a whole found: The amount of clinical and demographic metadata varied by source and participant and was provided uncurated.

The immunoSEQ Assay, a bias-controlled multiplex PCR, was used to amplify TCRbeta CDR3 regions from genomic DNA. Processing in the source paper ran as follows. Within the assay, amplification of reference gene primers was used to estimate how many nucleated cells each sample contained. To quantify the absolute abundance of each unique TCRbeta CDR3 rearrangement, sequence reads were collapsed and filtered. For each sample, productive Simpson clonality was calculated by taking the square root of Simpson's diversity index across productive rearrangements. In TCRdb, the immuneACCESS table is reduced to in-frame sequences with V and J assigned. These tables do not hold every clone; where another copy was compared, an unresolved V gene accounts for under half, and the others remain unexplained. V and J calls plus clone size are reproduced from that table; the DNA served to infer D and trimming. The sample table lists some 240,000 clones, about 82% of them with a count of one. The ten most abundant clones make up more than 2% of the sample.

In Seattle, one collaborating source enrolled patients while the infection was active and tracked those patients longitudinally over the course of disease. The collaborating institutions used their own protocols to collect whole blood in K2EDTA tubes. Collaborator samples were shipped for TCRbeta analysis as frozen whole blood, isolated PBMCs, or DNA extracted from either sample type. V lost 2 bases and J lost 8 bases; the stretch between them is 12 bases long. Inclusive of the bounding cysteine and phenylalanine, the CDR3 is 13 residues long. Only the CDR3 DNA stays, 39 bases, in frame from base 1. The germline V gene (reference sequence) provides CDR1 LNHDA and CDR2 SQIVND. For this clone: Its antigen is still unknown. Base qualities are not recorded, but no much larger clone differs from it by a single base.

Here the chain combines TRBV19 and TRBJ1-2; the D gene identity is not certain. The source material was peripheral blood. The sequence derives from a woman aged 70-85 years with COVID-19, enrolled during active disease. CDR3 reads: CASSIRGSGGYTF. The DNA sequence reads TGTGCCAGTAGTATAAGAGGGAGCGGCGGCTACACCTTC. The entire variable domain, with the stretches around the CDR3 drawn from the reference TRBV19 and TRBJ1-2 proteins, is DGGITQSPKYLFRKEGQNVTLSCEQNLNHDAMYWYRQDPGQGLRLIYYSQIVNDFQKGDIAEGYSVSREKKESFPLTVTSAQKNPTAFYLCASSIRGSGGYTFGSGTRLTVV.